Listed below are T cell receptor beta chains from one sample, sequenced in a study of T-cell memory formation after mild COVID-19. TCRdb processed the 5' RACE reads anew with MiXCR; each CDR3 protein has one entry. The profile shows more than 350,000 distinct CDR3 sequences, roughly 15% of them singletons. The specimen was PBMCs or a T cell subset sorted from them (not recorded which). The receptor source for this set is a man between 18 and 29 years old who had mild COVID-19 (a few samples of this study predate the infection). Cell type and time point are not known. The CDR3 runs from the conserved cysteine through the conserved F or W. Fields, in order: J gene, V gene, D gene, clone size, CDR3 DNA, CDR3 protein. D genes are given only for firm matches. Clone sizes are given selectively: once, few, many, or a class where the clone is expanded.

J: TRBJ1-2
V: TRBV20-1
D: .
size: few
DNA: TGCAGTGCTCCGTTTAACGGCAAGAACTATGGCTACACCTTC
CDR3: CSAPFNGKNYGYTF

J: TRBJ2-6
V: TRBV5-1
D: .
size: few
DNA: TGCGCCAGCAGCTTGATCCGCCTCGCCTTCTCTGGGGCCAACGTCCTGACTTTC
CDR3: CASSLIRLAFSGANVLTF

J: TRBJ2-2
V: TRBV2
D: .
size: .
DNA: TGTGCCAGCAGTGAACAGGGCCAGGGGTCCGGGGAGCTGTTTTTT
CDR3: CASSEQGQGSGELFF

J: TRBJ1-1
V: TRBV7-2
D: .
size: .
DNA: TGTGCCAGCAGCGCGACGAAAGAAACTGAAGCTTTCTTT
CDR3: CASSATKETEAFF

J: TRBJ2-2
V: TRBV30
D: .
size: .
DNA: TGTGCCTGGACAGGCGCTCGCGCCGGGGAGCTGTTTTTT
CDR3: CAWTGARAGELFF

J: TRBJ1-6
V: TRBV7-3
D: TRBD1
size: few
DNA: TGTGCCAGCAGCTTAGGACAGGGTAGATCACCCCTCCACTTT
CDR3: CASSLGQGRSPLHF

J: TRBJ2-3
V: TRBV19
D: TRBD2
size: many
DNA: TGTGCCAGTAGTATTGCCGGGACTAGCGGCACAGATACGCAGTATTTT
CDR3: CASSIAGTSGTDTQYF

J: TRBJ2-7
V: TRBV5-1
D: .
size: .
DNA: TGCGCCAGCAGCTTGGGTAGTGGATTAGCATACGAGCAGTACTTC
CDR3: CASSLGSGLAYEQYF

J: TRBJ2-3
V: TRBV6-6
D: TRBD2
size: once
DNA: TGTGCCAGCAGTTTGACTAGCGGGGCGAAAAGCACAGATACGCAGTATTTT
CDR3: CASSLTSGAKSTDTQYF

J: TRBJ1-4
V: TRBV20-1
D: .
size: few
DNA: TGCAGTGCTAGAAATACCAATGAAAAACTGTTTTTT
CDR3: CSARNTNEKLFF

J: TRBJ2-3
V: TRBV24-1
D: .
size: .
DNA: TGTGCCACCAGTGAACGGGATACGCAGTATTTT
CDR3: CATSERDTQYF

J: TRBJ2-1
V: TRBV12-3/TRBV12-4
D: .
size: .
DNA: TGTGCCAGCAGGTCCTCGCAGGGCGATGAGCAGTTCTTC
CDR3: CASRSSQGDEQFF

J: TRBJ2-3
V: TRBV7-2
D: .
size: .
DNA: TGTGCCAGCACCCTCCTCGGGGGAACGCAGTATTTT
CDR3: CASTLLGGTQYF

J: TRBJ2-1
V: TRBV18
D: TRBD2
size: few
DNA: TGTGCCAGCTCACGCCGCGGGGGGGCGCTTGAGCAGTTCTTC
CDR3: CASSRRGGALEQFF

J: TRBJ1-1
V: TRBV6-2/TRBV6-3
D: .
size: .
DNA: TGTGCCAGCAGTTCCGTATGGCAGAACACTGAAGCTTTCTTT
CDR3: CASSSVWQNTEAFF

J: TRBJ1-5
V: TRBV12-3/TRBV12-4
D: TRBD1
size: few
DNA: TGTGCCAGCAGTTTCCGACAGGGGAACGAGCCCCAGCATTTT
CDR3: CASSFRQGNEPQHF

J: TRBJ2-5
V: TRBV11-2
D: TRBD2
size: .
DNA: TGTGCCAGCAGCCTCAGGACTAGCGGGGGGACTCAAGAGACCCAGTACTTC
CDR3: CASSLRTSGGTQETQYF

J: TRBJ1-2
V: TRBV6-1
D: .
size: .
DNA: TGTGCCAGCAGTGAGCCCCCCGGATATGGCTACACCTTC
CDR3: CASSEPPGYGYTF

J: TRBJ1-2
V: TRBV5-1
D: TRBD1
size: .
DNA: TGCGCCAGCAGGCCGACAGGGAATGGCTACACCTTC
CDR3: CASRPTGNGYTF

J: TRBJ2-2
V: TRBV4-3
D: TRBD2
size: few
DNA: TGCGCCAGCGAGGGACTAGCGCCCGGGGAGCTGTTTTTT
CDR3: CASEGLAPGELFF

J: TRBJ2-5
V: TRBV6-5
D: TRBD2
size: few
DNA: TGTGCCAGCAGTCTTCTTCGGGGGACTACCAAAGAGACCCAGTACTTC
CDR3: CASSLLRGTTKETQYF

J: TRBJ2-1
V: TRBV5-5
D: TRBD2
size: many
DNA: TGTGCCAGCAGCGCGACAGGGACTAGCGGGCGAATCGCCTACAATGAGCAGTTCTTC
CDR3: CASSATGTSGRIAYNEQFF

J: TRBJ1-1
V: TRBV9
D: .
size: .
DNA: TGTGCCAGCAGCCCCCGCGTGGGGGTGAACACTGAAGCTTTCTTT
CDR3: CASSPRVGVNTEAFF

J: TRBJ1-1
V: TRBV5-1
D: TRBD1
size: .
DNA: TGCGCCAGCACCGCGGACAGGGGCCTAATGAACACTGAAGCTTTCTTT
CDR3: CASTADRGLMNTEAFF